This TCR beta chain was documented in a study of CD8 T cells in ankylosing spondylitis. Overall study results and limits: Ankylosing spondylitis blood appeared to be characterized by a TCR beta motif of eight or nine highly homologous variants. Some motif variants were previously reported in reactive arthritis synovial fluid and blood.

This clonotype showed up many times. Its cognate antigen is unknown. TCRdb ran MiXCR on the 5' RACE reads and lists one entry per CDR3 protein. In the table there are about 840,000 distinct CDR3 sequences, about an eighth of which are singletons. Germline CDR1 is SGHRS and CDR2 is YFSETQ. This CDR3 has 13 amino acids. Trimming shortened V by 1 base and J by 5 bases, and 7 bases separated the two germline ends. The specimen sequenced was blood, either unsorted or a sorted T cell fraction (not recorded which). The chain carries TRBV5-1 and TRBJ2-1; D is unresolved. This sequence was found in a male donor with ankylosing spondylitis. CDR3 protein: CASSLSRNNEQFF. As DNA, the CDR3 is TGCGCCAGCAGCTTGAGCAGGAACAATGAGCAGTTCTTC.